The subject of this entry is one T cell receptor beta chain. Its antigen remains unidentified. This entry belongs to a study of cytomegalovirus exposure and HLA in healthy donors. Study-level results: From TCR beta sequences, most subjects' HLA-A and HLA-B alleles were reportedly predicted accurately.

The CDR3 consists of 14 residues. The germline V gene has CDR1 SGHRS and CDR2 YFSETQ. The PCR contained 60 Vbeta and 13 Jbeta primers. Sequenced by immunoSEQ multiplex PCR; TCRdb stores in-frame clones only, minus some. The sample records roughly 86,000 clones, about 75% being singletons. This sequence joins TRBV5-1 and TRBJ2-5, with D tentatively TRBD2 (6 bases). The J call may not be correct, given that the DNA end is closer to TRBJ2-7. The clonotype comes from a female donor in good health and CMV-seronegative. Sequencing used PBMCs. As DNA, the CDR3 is TGCGCCAGCAGCTTACTCGGGAGTCTCAACGAGCAGTACTTC. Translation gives CASSLLGSLNEQYF.